Presented here are 17 T cell receptor beta chains from one specimen sequenced in a study of blood T cells in healthy people across ages. With a J-beta primer mix and a sample-barcoded 5' primer, a second PCR ran about 7 to 11 cycles. TCRdb recomputed calls from the 5' RACE reads with MiXCR, one row per CDR3 protein. The table has hundreds of thousands of distinct CDR3 sequences, about 30% seen once; the top ten hold 15% to 20%. Sequencing was performed on blood. All receptors derive from an elderly woman in good health.

This clonotype was seen only a few times. The chain is built from TRBV7-2 and TRBJ2-2, with D perhaps TRBD1 or TRBD2 (6 bases each). Trimming pared 0 bases from V and 7 bases from J, leaving 12 bases between. Per the germline V gene, CDR1 is SGHTA and CDR2 is FQGNSA. There are 15 residues in the CDR3. The CDR3 here is CASSLARGRSGELFF. The DNA for the CDR3 is TGTGCCAGCAGCTTAGCCCGGGGGCGAAGCGGGGAGCTGTTTTTT. The complete variable domain, with remaining parts taken from reference TRBV7-2 and TRBJ2-2, reads GAGVSQSPSNKVTEKGKDVELRCDPISGHTALYWYRQSLGQGLEFLIYFQGNSAPDKSGLPSDRFSAERTGGSVSTLTIQRTQQEDSAVYLCASSLARGRSGELFFGEGSRLTVL.

This clonotype has at least ten counts. This rearrangement joins TRBV27 to TRBJ2-7; 7 nucleotides agree with TRBD2. Germline CDR1 MNHEY, CDR2 SMNVEV (reference sequence). CDR3 length: 15 residues. Losses at the gene ends were 3 bases for V and 1 base for J; bases not matched to a gene: 6. As DNA, the CDR3 is TGTGCCAGCAGTTTTACTAGCGACACTTCCTACGAGCAGTACTTC. It specifies CASSFTSDTSYEQYF.

This clonotype was recorded many times. The chain couples TRBV5-1 to TRBJ2-7, with 9 bases matching TRBD1. CDR3 size: 14 residues. The germline CDR1 and CDR2 sequences are SGHRS and YFSETQ. V was pared by 4 bases and J by 2 bases, with 4 bases of the junction left unmatched. The CDR3 here is CASSMGQGAYEQYF. CDR3 nucleotide sequence: TGCGCCAGCAGCATGGGACAGGGCGCCTACGAGCAGTACTTC.

This sequence joins TRBV30 and TRBJ2-7; D is uncertain. CDR3 length: 12 residues. CDR1 is GTSNPN, CDR2 SVGIG, per germline (reference sequence). The V and J ends lost 2 bases and 7 bases respectively, with 12 bases between them. Written as DNA, the CDR3 is TGTGCCTGGAGTCCCGGACGAAGGGAGCAGTACTTC. Translated: CAWSPGRREQYF.

This clonotype has more than one count but fewer than ten. The rearrangement links TRBV7-2 to TRBJ2-2; TRBD2 matches 10 bases. Germline V gene data show CDR1 as SGHTA and CDR2 as FQGNSA. J was trimmed by 5 bases and V by 5 bases; bases with no gene match: 14. The CDR3 sequence is 18 residues long. The CDR3 loop reads CASSRQPPGLARTGELFF. The CDR3 region has the DNA TGTGCCAGCAGCCGTCAACCACCGGGACTAGCGCGGACCGGGGAGCTGTTTTTT.

This clonotype appeared a few times. The chain carries TRBV6-6 and TRBJ2-7; TRBD1 is a possible D gene (6 bases). The CDR3 covers 15 residues. The V end was cut by 6 bases, the J end by 0 bases, with 15 bases between. Germline V CDR1 and CDR2: MNHNY, SVGAGI (reference sequence). The CDR3 DNA follows: TGTGCCAGCAGCGCCGGGACAACTTTCTCCTACGAGCAGTACTTC. Amino acid sequence: CASSAGTTFSYEQYF.

This clonotype was counted ten times or more. This chain joins TRBV10-3 and TRBJ2-5, with TRBD2 identical over 7 bases. The CDR3 loop spans 14 amino acids. V lost 0 bases to trimming and J lost 4 bases; unmatched junction nucleotides: 2. CDR1 is ENHRY, CDR2 SYGVKD, per germline. The CDR3 sequence is CAISESGLGETQYF. The CDR3 nucleotides are TGTGCCATCAGTGAGTCCGGACTAGGAGAGACCCAGTACTTC.

About this clonotype itself: A read error is possible here, since a much larger clone lies one base away. The chain couples TRBV29-1 to TRBJ2-5; a weak D match, TRBD2 (6 bases). Germline values: CDR1 SQVTM, CDR2 ANQGSEA. The CDR3 totals 15 residues. The germline V and J ends were trimmed by 6 bases and 2 bases, with 19 bases remaining between them. This CDR3 reads CSVRRGGENQETQYF. The CDR3 region has the DNA TGCAGCGTGAGGAGGGGTGGGGAGAATCAAGAGACCCAGTACTTC.

The sample holds many counts of this clonotype. The chain uses TRBV5-1 and TRBJ2-1; possibly TRBD2 for D (7 bases). Germline loops: CDR1 SGHRS, CDR2 YFSETQ. Trimming took 3 bases from V and 7 from J, leaving 11 bases between them. This CDR3 is built from 13 residues. CDR3 DNA sequence: TGCGCCAGCAGCTGGGGGGGGGCGAATGAGCAGTTCTTC. Protein product: CASSWGGANEQFF. Filled out from reference TRBV5-1 and TRBJ2-1, the complete variable domain reads KAGVTQTPRYLIKTRGQQVTLSCSPISGHRSVSWYQQTPGQGLQFLFEYFSETQRNKGNFPGRFSGRQFSNSRSEMNVSTLELGDSALYLCASSWGGANEQFFGPGTRLTVL.

This clonotype was counted between two and nine times. The chain links TRBV28 to TRBJ2-3; D may be TRBD2 (5 bases). The CDR3 has 21 residues. Trimming removed 4 bases at V and 0 bases at J, with 29 bases between. From germline, CDR1 is MDHEN and CDR2 SYDVKM. CDR3 protein: CASSSRLTFFRRGASTDTQYF. DNA for the CDR3: TGTGCCAGCAGTTCCAGACTAACCTTCTTCAGGCGAGGTGCTAGCACAGATACGCAGTATTTT.

The chain combines TRBV2 with TRBJ2-3, with TRBD2 as a possible D gene (6 bases). The length of the CDR3 is 14 residues. V was clipped by 10 bases and J by 2 bases, with 16 bases between them. Germline V CDR1 and CDR2: SNHLY, FYNNEI. The CDR3 loop reads CATLTREDTDTQYF. As DNA, the CDR3 is TGTGCCACCTTGACTAGAGAGGACACAGATACGCAGTATTTT.

Many counts were recorded for this clonotype. The rearrangement uses TRBV10-2 and TRBJ2-3; D is undetermined. CDR3 length: 11 amino acids. Between the trimmed V and J ends, which lost 8 bases and 6 bases, there was a span of 9 bases. CDR1 and CDR2 from the germline V gene are WSHSY and SAAADI. The CDR3 here is CASEKADTQYF. The CDR3 region has the DNA TGCGCCAGCGAGAAGGCGGATACGCAGTATTTT.

The V and J genes are TRBV12-3 or TRBV12-4 and TRBJ1-1, with D unresolved. The length of the CDR3 is 14 residues. V was clipped by 2 bases and J by 3 bases, with 10 bases between them. The CDR3 coding sequence is TGTGCCAGCAGTTTACATTCGGGATACACTGAAGCTTTCTTT. It translates to CASSLHSGYTEAFF.

This chain links TRBV19 with TRBJ1-5; tentative D call: TRBD1 (5 bases). Germline lookup yields CDR1 LNHDA and CDR2 SQIVND (reference sequence). The CDR3 is 14 amino acids. V was pared by 2 bases and J by 3 bases, with 8 bases between. The CDR3 loop is CASSIRQINQPQHF. CDR3 nucleotides: TGTGCCAGTAGTATACGACAGATCAATCAGCCCCAGCATTTT.

The sample holds a few counts of this clonotype. The genes are TRBV6-2 or TRBV6-3 and TRBJ1-6; D ambiguous. CDR3 length: 15 amino acids. CDR1 is MNHEY, CDR2 SVGEGT, per germline. V was pared by 6 bases and J by 9 bases, with 18 bases between. Here the CDR3 reads CASSRDSAGGSPLHF. The CDR3 nucleotides are TGTGCCAGCAGCCGCGACTCCGCGGGAGGTTCACCCCTCCACTTT.

On this clonotype: A read error is possible here, since a much larger clone lies one base away. V and J are TRBV12-3 or TRBV12-4 and TRBJ1-2, with D perhaps matching TRBD1 (5 bases). This CDR3 region has 17 residues. V was cut by 7 bases and J by 6 bases, with 27 bases left in between. The CDR3 region is CASTTQDHRQAYHGYTF. The CDR3 coding sequence is TGTGCCAGCACTACACAGGACCATAGGCAAGCGTACCATGGCTACACCTTC.

The genes are TRBV7-2 and TRBJ2-2; D is ambiguous. The CDR3 contains 14 residues. V was pared by 4 bases and J by 2 bases, with 8 bases between. The V gene's germline CDR1 is SGHTA and CDR2 FQGNSA. CDR3 protein: CASSYKGNTGELFF. DNA for the CDR3: TGTGCCAGCAGCTACAAAGGCAACACCGGGGAGCTGTTTTTT. Looking up the rest from reference TRBV7-2 and TRBJ2-2 gives the full variable domain: GAGVSQSPSNKVTEKGKDVELRCDPISGHTALYWYRQSLGQGLEFLIYFQGNSAPDKSGLPSDRFSAERTGGSVSTLTIQRTQQEDSAVYLCASSYKGNTGELFFGEGSRLTVL.